The 14 T cell receptor beta chains below were found in one sample sequenced in a study of blood T cell repertoires in COVID-19. Repertoires were generated with immunoSEQ multiplex PCR, while TCRdb's copy carries only in-frame clones and drops some. This table holds a few hundred thousand clones, around 90% found once. Specimen: peripheral blood. The receptors come from a woman aged 55-70 years with COVID-19, enrolled during active disease.

V and J are TRBV6-5 and TRBJ2-7; 9 bases agree with TRBD1. Germline CDR1 and CDR2: MNHEY and SVGAGI. The CDR3 is made up of 14 amino acids. V shed 5 bases, J shed 7 bases, and the junction held 9 bases outside the gene matches. The CDR3 loop is CASSKPGQGWEQYF. CDR3 nucleotide sequence: TGTGCCAGCAGTAAACCGGGACAGGGTTGGGAGCAGTACTTC.

The genes are TRBV4-1 and TRBJ2-2; 10 nucleotides align to TRBD2. Germline V CDR1 and CDR2: MGHRA, YSYEKL. This CDR3 comprises 20 residues. Unmatched junction bases numbered 10, after V lost 0 bases and J lost 0 bases. CDR3 residues: CASSQDRGGLAHANTGELFF. CDR3 in DNA: TGCGCCAGCAGCCAAGATCGGGGGGGACTAGCGCACGCGAACACCGGGGAGCTGTTTTTT.

This sequence joins TRBV12-3 or TRBV12-4 and TRBJ1-4, with 8 positions matching TRBD1. The CDR3 is 13 residues long. J gave up 2 bases and V 9 bases, and 2 bases lay outside the gene matches. CDR3 bases: TGTGCCAGTACAGGGGGGACTAATGAAAAACTGTTTTTT. Its translation: CASTGGTNEKLFF.

This clone has only one observation. The chain joins TRBV2 to TRBJ1-5; unclear D gene. V shed 1 base and J shed 1 base, with 5 bases lying between them. The CDR3 is made up of 14 amino acids. Germline V gives CDR1 SNHLY, CDR2 FYNNEI. CDR3 protein: CASSEVLSNQPQHF. The CDR3 DNA sequence: TGTGCCAGCAGTGAAGTCCTGAGCAATCAGCCCCAGCATTTT.

This CDR3 reads CASSDRGRAFF. The CDR3 coding sequence is TGTGCCAGCTCCGACAGGGGTAGAGCTTTCTTT. The chain is built from TRBV13 and TRBJ1-1; 8 bases are a match to TRBD1. In germline, CDR1 is PRHDT, CDR2 FYEKMQ (reference sequence). The CDR3 is 11 amino acids. V shed 8 bases, J shed 10 bases, and the junction held 6 bases outside the gene matches.

The chain joins TRBV5-1 to TRBJ1-1; 8 positions agree with TRBD1. Germline V gives CDR1 SGHRS, CDR2 YFSETQ. Losses at the gene ends were 4 bases for V and 1 base for J; bases not matched to a gene: 6. The length of the CDR3 is 15 residues. CDR3 nucleotides: TGCGCCAGCAGCACTCCCGGGACAGGGAACACTGAAGCTTTCTTT. Amino acids: CASSTPGTGNTEAFF.

This clone appeared once. The chain couples TRBV15 to TRBJ2-2, with 7 nucleotides matching TRBD1. This CDR3 region has 15 residues. Trimming at V came to 5 bases and at J to 5 bases, leaving 8 bases not matched to a gene. The germline CDR1 and CDR2 sequences are LNHNV and YYDKDF (reference sequence). This CDR3 is CATSVGTAWTGELFF. The CDR3 DNA sequence: TGTGCCACCAGCGTCGGGACAGCCTGGACCGGGGAGCTGTTTTTT.

The chain carries TRBV19 and TRBJ1-2, with D tentatively TRBD1 (6 bases). Germline CDR1 reads LNHDA; CDR2 reads SQIVND (reference sequence). V gave up 4 bases and J gave up 13 bases, with 16 bases separating them. The CDR3 totals 12 residues. The CDR3 coding sequence is TGTGCCAGTAGTACCGCTAACAGGGCGCCCACCTTC. It codes for CASSTANRAPTF.

The chain combines TRBV5-5 with TRBJ2-2, with 7 bases matching TRBD1. The CDR3 spans 16 residues. V dropped 0 bases and J dropped 4; count of bases not matched to a gene: 6. In germline, CDR1 is SGHKS, CDR2 YYEKEE (reference sequence). The CDR3 sequence is CASSLERGPGTGELFF. CDR3 DNA: TGTGCCAGCAGCTTGGAAAGGGGGCCGGGCACCGGGGAGCTGTTTTTT. Using reference TRBV5-5 and TRBJ2-2 for the parts outside the CDR3, the full variable domain is DAGVTQSPTHLIKTRGQQVTLRCSPISGHKSVSWYQQVLGQGPQFIFQYYEKEERGRGNFPDRFSARQFPNYSSELNVNALLLGDSALYLCASSLERGPGTGELFFGEGSRLTVL.

The V and J genes are TRBV4-1 and TRBJ1-5; TRBD1 is a possible D gene (5 bases). The CDR3 sequence is 17 residues long. Trimming pared 1 base from V and 3 bases from J, leaving 16 bases between. Germline loops: CDR1 MGHRA, CDR2 YSYEKL. CDR3 coding DNA: TGCGCCAGCAGCCAAGTGACATTGGGACTCTTCAATCAGCCCCAGCATTTT. Its translation is CASSQVTLGLFNQPQHF.

The gene calls are TRBV11-2 and TRBJ1-1; D ambiguous. V lost 4 bases, J lost 0 bases, and 9 bases lay in between. The CDR3 runs 14 residues. Germline loops: CDR1 SGHAT, CDR2 FQNNGV. The CDR3: CASSYRNLNTEAFF. CDR3 nucleotide sequence: TGTGCCAGCAGCTACAGAAACCTGAACACTGAAGCTTTCTTT.

The chain uses TRBV6-5 and TRBJ2-7; 8 positions agree with TRBD1. This CDR3 has 14 residues. The V gene end was trimmed by 6 bases and the J gene end by 4 bases; junction bases not matched to a gene: 8. From germline, CDR1 is MNHEY and CDR2 SVGAGI. CDR3 loop: CASSLRGHQYEQYF. DNA for the CDR3: TGTGCCAGCAGCCTCAGGGGGCATCAATACGAGCAGTACTTC.

On this clone itself: The sample holds other DNA sequences that translate to the same CDR3. This chain uses TRBV9 with TRBJ1-1, with D maybe TRBD1 (5 bases). The germline CDR1 and CDR2 sequences are SGDLS and YYNGEE. This CDR3 contains 13 residues. The V end lost 0 bases, the J end lost 4 bases, and 7 bases lay between the germline ends. CDR3 bases: TGTGCCAGCAGCGTAGGCCAGGGCACTGAAGCTTTCTTT. Its protein product is CASSVGQGTEAFF.

The rearrangement links TRBV6-1 to TRBJ1-2; 10 nucleotides agree with TRBD1. CDR3 length: 15 amino acids. The junction had 4 bases not matched to a gene; V was cut back by 3 bases and J by 3 bases. Germline V CDR1 and CDR2: MNHNS, SASEGT. The CDR3 region has the DNA TGTGCCAGCAGTGATCGGACAGGGGGGTACTATGGCTACACCTTC. Amino acid sequence: CASSDRTGGYYGYTF.